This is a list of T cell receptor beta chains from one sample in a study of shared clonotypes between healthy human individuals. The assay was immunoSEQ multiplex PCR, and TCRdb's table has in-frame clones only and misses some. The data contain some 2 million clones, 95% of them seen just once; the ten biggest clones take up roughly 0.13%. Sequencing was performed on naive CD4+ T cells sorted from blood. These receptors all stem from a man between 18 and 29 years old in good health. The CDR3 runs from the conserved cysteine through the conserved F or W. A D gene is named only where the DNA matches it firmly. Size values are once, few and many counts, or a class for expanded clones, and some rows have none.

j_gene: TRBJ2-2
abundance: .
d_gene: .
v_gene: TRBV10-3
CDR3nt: TGTGCCATCAGTGAGTCGATGGGTATTTCGGCCGGGGAGCTGTTTTTT
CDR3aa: CAISESMGISAGELFF

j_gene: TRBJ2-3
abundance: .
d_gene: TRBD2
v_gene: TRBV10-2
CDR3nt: TGCGCCAGCAGGGAGACTAGCGGAAGCACAGATACGCAGTATTTT
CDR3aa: CASRETSGSTDTQYF

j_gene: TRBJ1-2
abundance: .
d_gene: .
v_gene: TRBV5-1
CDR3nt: TGCGCCAGCAGCTTGGAACGGGATCCCCCCTATGGCTACACCTTC
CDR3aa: CASSLERDPPYGYTF

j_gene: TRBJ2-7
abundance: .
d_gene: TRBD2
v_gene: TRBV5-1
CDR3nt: TGCGCCAGCAGCGTCGGGACTAGCGGATACGAGCAGTACTTC
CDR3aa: CASSVGTSGYEQYF

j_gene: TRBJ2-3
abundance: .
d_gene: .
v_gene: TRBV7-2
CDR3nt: TGTGCCAGCAGCGTGGGGGCGGGAGCAAACACAGATACGCAGTATTTT
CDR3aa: CASSVGAGANTDTQYF

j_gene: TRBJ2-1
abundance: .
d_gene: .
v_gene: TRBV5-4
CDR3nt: TGTGCCAGCAGGACCCCGGGACTTAACGACAATGAGCAGTTCTTC
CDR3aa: CASRTPGLNDNEQFF

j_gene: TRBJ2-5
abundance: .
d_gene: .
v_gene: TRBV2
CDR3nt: TGTGCCAGCAGTGAAGTTGTGGGAGGAGGAAAGACCCAGTACTTC
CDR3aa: CASSEVVGGGKTQYF

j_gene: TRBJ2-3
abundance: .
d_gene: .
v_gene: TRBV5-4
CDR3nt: TGTGCCAGCAGCCTGCCTTTATGGGATACGCAGTATTTT
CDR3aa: CASSLPLWDTQYF

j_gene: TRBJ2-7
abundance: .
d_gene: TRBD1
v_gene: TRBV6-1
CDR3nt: TGTGCCAGCAACCGGGACAGGGCACAGGGCGAGCAGTACTTC
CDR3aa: CASNRDRAQGEQYF

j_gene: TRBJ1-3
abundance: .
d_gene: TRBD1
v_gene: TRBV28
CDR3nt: TGTGCCAGCAGCACAGGGGGAATCGGAAACACCATATATTTT
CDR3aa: CASSTGGIGNTIYF

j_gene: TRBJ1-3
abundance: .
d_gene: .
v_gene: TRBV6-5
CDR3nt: TGTGCCAGCAGAAGCAGTAGTATCTCTGGAAACACCATATATTTT
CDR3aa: CASRSSSISGNTIYF

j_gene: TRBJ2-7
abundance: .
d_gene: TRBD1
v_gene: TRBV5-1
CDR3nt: TGCGCCAGCAGCTCCCTACGGACAGGGGTCGAGCAGTACTTC
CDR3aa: CASSSLRTGVEQYF

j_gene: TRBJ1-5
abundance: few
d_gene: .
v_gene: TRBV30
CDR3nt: TGTGCCTGGAGTGTCTCCGACAATCAGCCCCAGCATTTT
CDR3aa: CAWSVSDNQPQHF

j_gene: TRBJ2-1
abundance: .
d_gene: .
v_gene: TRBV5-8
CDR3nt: TGTGCCAGCAGCTTGTTCGCCGATGAGCAGTTCTTC
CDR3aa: CASSLFADEQFF

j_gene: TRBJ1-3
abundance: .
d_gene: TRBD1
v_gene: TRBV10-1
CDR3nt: TGCGCCACCACCCCTCCTAATATTCAGGGACAGCTCTCTGGAAACACCATATATTTT
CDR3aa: CATTPPNIQGQLSGNTIYF

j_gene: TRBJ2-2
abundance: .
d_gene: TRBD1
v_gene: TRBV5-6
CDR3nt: TGTGCCAGCAGTACGACCCGGGACAGGGGGTGGACCGGGGAGCTGTTTTTT
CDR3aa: CASSTTRDRGWTGELFF

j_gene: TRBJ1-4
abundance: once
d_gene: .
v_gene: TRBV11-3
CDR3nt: TGTGCCAGCAGCTTAGGAGTGAATGAAAAACTGTTTTTT
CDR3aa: CASSLGVNEKLFF

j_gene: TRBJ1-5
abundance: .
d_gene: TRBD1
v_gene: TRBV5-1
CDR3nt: TGCGCCAGCAGCCCGGGACAGGGGGCAGTGGGCAATCAGCCCCAGCATTTT
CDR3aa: CASSPGQGAVGNQPQHF

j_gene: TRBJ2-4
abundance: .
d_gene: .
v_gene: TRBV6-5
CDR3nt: TGTGCCAGCAGCCCCCCCGGAGTAGCCAAAAACATTCAGTACTTC
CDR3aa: CASSPPGVAKNIQYF

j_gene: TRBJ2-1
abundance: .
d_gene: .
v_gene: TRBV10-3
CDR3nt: TGTGCCTCGACAGGAAATAATGAGCAGTTCTTC
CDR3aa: CASTGNNEQFF

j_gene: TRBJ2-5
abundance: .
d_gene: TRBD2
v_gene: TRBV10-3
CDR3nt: TGTGCCATCAGTCTAGCGGGAGATCAAGAGACCCAGTACTTC
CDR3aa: CAISLAGDQETQYF

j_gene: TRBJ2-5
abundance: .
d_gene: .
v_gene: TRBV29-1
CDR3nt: TGCAGCGTTGAAAGGCTAGTTGAGACCCAGTACTTC
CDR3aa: CSVERLVETQYF

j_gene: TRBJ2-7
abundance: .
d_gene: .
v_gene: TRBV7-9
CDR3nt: TGTGCCAGCAGCTTAGGCGGGCAGGTAGGAATCTACGAGCAGTACTTC
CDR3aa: CASSLGGQVGIYEQYF

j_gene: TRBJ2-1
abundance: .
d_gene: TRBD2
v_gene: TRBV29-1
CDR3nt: TGCAGCGTCCGGGGGGGCCTTGCCCATGAGCAGTTCTTC
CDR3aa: CSVRGGLAHEQFF

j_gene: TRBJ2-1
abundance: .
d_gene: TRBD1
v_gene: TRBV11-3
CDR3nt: TGTGCCAGCAGCTTAGGTGGGACAGCCTTTTTCTACAATGAGCAGTTCTTC
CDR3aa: CASSLGGTAFFYNEQFF

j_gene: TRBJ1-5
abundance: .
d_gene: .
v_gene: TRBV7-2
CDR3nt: TGTGCCAGCAGCTTTCTGGGTCAGCCCCAGCATTTT
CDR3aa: CASSFLGQPQHF

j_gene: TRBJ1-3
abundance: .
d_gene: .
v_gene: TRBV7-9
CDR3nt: TGTGCCAGCAGCCCTTCTGGAAACACCATATATTTT
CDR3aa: CASSPSGNTIYF

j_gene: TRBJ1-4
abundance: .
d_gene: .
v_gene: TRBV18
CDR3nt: TGTGCCAGCTCACCACCGCTACAGGGAAGAAGTGAAAAACTGTTTTTT
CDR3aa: CASSPPLQGRSEKLFF

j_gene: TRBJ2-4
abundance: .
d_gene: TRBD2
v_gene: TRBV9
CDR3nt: TGTGCCAGCAGCGTAGAAGGGACTAGCGGACTAGCCAAAAACATTCAGTACTTC
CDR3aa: CASSVEGTSGLAKNIQYF

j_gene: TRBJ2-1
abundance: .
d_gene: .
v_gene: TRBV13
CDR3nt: TGTGCCAGCAGCTTAAGGGGCGCCAATGAGCAGTTCTTC
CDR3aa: CASSLRGANEQFF

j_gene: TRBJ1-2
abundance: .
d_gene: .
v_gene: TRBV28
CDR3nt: TGTGCCAGCAGTTTACAGGGGATCGCCTATGGCTACACCTTC
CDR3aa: CASSLQGIAYGYTF

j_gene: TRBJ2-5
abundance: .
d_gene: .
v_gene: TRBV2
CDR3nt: TGTGCCAGCAGTCCGAACGGAGAGACCCAGTACTTC
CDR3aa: CASSPNGETQYF

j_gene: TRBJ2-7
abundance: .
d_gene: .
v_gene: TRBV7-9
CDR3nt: TGTGCCAGCAGCCGGTCCGAAAACGAGCAGTACTTC
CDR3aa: CASSRSENEQYF

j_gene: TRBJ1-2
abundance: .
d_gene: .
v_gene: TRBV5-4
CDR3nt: TGTGCCAGCAGCGTGCGGGGGGACTATGGCTACACCTTC
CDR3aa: CASSVRGDYGYTF

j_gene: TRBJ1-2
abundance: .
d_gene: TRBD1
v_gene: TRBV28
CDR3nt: TGTGCCAGCAGTTCCGGGACAGGGGGCTTCTATGGCTACACCTTC
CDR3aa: CASSSGTGGFYGYTF

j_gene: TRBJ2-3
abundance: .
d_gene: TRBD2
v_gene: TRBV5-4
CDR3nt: TGTGCCAGCAGCTTGGGTGGACTAGCGGGAGGGCGGACAGATACGCAGTATTTT
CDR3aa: CASSLGGLAGGRTDTQYF

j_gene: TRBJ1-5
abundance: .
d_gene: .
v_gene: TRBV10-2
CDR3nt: TGCGCCAGCAGTCAGGACAGCAATCAGCCCCAGCATTTT
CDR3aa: CASSQDSNQPQHF

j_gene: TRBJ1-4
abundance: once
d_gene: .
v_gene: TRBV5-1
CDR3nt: TGCGCCAGCAGCTCCCCGGCTAAAGAGGGCATCGGTGAAAAACTGTTTTTT
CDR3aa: CASSSPAKEGIGEKLFF

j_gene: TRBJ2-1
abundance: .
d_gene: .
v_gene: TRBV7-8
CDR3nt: TGTGCCAGCAGTGCCGCGGGGCGGTTCTACAATGAGCAGTTCTTC
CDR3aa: CASSAAGRFYNEQFF

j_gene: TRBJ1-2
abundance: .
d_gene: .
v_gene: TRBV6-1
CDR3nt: TGTGCCAGCAATCCGGGACCTAACTATGGCTACACCTTC
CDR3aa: CASNPGPNYGYTF

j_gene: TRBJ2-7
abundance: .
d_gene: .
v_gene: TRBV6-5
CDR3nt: TGTGCCAGCAGCAGATTCGACGAGCAGTACTTC
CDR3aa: CASSRFDEQYF

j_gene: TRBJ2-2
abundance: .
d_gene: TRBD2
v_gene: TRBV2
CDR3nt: TGTGCCAGCAGATGGGTAGCGGGGGTTACCGGGGAGCTGTTTTTT
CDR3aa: CASRWVAGVTGELFF

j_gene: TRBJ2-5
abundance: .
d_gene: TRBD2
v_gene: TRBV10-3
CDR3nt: TGTGCCATCAGTGAAGGTAGCGGGGGGGCCAGGGAGACCCAGTACTTC
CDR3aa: CAISEGSGGARETQYF

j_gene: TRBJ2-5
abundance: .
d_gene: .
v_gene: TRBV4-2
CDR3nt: TGTGCCAGCAGCCAGGGTGCGGGGAGATACCTCCAAGAGACCCAGTACTTC
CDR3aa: CASSQGAGRYLQETQYF

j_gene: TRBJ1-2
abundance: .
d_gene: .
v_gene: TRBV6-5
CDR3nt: TGTGCCAGCAGTACCCCCGGCAGATCCTATGGCTACACCTTC
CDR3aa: CASSTPGRSYGYTF

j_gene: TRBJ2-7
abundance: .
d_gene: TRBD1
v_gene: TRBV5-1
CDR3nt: TGCGCCAGCAGCTTAATGGACAGGACCTACGAGCAGTACTTC
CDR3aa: CASSLMDRTYEQYF